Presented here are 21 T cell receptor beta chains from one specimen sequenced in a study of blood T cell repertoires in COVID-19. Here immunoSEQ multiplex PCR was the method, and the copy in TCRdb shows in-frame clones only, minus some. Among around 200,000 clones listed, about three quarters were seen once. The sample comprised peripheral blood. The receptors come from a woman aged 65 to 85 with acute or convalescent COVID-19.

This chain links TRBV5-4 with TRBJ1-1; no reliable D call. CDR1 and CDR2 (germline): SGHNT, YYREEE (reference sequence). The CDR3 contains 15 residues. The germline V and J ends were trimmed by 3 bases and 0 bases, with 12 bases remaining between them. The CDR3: CASSSLSTLNTEAFF. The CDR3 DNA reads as TGTGCCAGCAGCTCATTATCGACTTTGAACACTGAAGCTTTCTTT.

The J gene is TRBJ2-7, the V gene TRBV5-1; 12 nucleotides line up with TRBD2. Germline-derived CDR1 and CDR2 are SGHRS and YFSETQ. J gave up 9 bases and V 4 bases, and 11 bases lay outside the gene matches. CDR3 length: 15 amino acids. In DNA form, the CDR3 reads TGCGCCAGCAGCCCGGAGACTAGCGGGAGAGTCGGGCAGTACTTC. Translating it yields CASSPETSGRVGQYF.

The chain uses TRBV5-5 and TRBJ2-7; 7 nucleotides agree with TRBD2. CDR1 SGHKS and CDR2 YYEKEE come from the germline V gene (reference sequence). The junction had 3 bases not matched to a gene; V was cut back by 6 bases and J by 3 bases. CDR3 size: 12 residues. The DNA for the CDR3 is TGTGCCAGCAACGGGGAGGGCTACGAGCAGTACTTC. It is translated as CASNGEGYEQYF.

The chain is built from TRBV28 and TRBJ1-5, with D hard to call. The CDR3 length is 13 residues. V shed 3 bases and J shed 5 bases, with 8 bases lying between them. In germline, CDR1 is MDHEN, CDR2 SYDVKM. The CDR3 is CASSFRVDQPQHF. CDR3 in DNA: TGTGCCAGCAGTTTTCGGGTGGATCAGCCCCAGCATTTT. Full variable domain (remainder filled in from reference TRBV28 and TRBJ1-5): DVKVTQSSRYLVKRTGEKVFLECVQDMDHENMFWYRQDPGLGLRLIYFSYDVKMKEKGDIPEGYSVSREKKERFSLILESASTNQTSMYLCASSFRVDQPQHFGDGTRLSIL.

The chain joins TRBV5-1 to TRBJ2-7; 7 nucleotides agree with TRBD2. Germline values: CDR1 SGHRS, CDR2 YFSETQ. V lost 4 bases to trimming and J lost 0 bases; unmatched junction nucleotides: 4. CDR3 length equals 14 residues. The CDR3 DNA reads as TGCGCCAGCAGCGGGGGAGGGAGCTCCTACGAGCAGTACTTC. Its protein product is CASSGGGSSYEQYF.

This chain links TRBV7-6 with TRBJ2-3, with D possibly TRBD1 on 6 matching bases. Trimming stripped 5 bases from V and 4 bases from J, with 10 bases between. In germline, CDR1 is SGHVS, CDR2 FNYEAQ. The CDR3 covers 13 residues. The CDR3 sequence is CASSRRQADTQYF. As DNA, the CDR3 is TGTGCCAGCAGCAGAAGACAGGCAGATACGCAGTATTTT.

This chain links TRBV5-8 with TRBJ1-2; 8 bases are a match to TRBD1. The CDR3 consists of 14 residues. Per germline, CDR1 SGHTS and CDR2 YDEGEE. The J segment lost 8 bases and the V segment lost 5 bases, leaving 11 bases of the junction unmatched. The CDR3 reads CASRQAQGAGGYTF. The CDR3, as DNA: TGTGCCAGCAGACAGGCCCAGGGGGCCGGAGGCTACACCTTC.

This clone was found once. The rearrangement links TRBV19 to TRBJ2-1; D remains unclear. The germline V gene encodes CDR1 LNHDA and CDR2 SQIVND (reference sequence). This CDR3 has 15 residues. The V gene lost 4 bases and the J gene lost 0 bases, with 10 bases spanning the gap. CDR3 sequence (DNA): TGTGCCAGTAGTAAAATAACTGGCTCCTACAATGAGCAGTTCTTC. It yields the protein CASSKITGSYNEQFF.

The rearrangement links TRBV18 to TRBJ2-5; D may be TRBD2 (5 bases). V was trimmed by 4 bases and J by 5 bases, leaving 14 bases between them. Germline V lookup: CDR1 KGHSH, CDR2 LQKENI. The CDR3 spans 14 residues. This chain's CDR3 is CASSRGSSRETQYF. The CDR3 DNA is TGTGCCAGCTCACGAGGGTCCAGCCGGGAGACCCAGTACTTC. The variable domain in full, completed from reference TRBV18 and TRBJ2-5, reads NAGVMQNPRHLVRRRGQEARLRCSPMKGHSHVYWYRQLPEEGLKFMVYLQKENIIDESGMPKERFSAEFPKEGPSILRIQQVVRGDSAAYFCASSRGSSRETQYFGPGTRLLVL.

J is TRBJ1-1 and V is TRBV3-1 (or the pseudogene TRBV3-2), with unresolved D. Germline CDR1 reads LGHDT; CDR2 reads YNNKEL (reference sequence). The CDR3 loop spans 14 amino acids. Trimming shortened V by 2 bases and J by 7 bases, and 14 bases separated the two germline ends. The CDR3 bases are TGTGCCAGCAGCCAAAGCGTGGAGAATCTTGAAGCTTTCTTT. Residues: CASSQSVENLEAFF.

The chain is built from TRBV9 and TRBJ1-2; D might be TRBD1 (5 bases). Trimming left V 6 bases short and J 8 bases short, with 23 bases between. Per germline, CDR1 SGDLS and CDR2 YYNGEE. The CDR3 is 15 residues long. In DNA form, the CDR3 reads TGTGCCAGCACCCGCGAGGAAGGGGTTGGGAGGGGCTACACCTTC. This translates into CASTREEGVGRGYTF.

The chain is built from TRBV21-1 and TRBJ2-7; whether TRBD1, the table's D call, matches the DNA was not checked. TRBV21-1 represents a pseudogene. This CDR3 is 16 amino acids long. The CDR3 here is CASKGTAVSLSYEQYF. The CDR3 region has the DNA TGTGCCAGCAAGGGGACAGCCGTATCCTTATCCTACGAGCAGTACTTC.

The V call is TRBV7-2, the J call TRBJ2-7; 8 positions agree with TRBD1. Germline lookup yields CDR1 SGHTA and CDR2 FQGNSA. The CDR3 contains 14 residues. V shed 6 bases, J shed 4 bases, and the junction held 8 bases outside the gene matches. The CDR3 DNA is TGTGCCAGCAGAAAAGGACAGGGCAGATACGAGCAGTACTTC. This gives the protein CASRKGQGRYEQYF. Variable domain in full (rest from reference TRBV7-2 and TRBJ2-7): GAGVSQSPSNKVTEKGKDVELRCDPISGHTALYWYRQSLGQGLEFLIYFQGNSAPDKSGLPSDRFSAERTGGSVSTLTIQRTQQEDSAVYLCASRKGQGRYEQYFGPGTRLTVT.

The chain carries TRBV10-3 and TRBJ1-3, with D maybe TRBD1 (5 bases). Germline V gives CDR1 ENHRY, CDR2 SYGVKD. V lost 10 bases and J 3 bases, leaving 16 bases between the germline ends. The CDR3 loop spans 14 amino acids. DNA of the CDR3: TGTGCCACAAGACAGACTCTAGGTGGAAACACCATATATTTT. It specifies CATRQTLGGNTIYF.

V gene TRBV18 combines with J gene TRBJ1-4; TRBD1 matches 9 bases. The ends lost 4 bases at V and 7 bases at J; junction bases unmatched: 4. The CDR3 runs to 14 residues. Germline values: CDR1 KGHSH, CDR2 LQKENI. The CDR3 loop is CASSQTGGSEKLFF. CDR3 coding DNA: TGTGCCAGCTCACAAACAGGGGGCAGTGAAAAACTGTTTTTT. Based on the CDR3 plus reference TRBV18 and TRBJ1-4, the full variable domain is NAGVMQNPRHLVRRRGQEARLRCSPMKGHSHVYWYRQLPEEGLKFMVYLQKENIIDESGMPKERFSAEFPKEGPSILRIQQVVRGDSAAYFCASSQTGGSEKLFFGSGTQLSVL.

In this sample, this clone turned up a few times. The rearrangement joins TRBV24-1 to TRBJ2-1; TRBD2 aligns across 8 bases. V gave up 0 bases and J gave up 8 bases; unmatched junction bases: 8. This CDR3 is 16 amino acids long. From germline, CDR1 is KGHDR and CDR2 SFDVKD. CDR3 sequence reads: CATSDLRREGRDEQFF. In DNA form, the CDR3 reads TGTGCCACCAGTGATTTGCGACGGGAGGGCCGCGATGAGCAGTTCTTC.

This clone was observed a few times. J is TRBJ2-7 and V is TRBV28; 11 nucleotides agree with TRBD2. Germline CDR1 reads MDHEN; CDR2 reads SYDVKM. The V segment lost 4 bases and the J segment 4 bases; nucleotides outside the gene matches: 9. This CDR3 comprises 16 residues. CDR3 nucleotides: TGTGCCAGCAGTTCCATAGCGGGAGGGCCGATTTACGAGCAGTACTTC. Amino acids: CASSSIAGGPIYEQYF.

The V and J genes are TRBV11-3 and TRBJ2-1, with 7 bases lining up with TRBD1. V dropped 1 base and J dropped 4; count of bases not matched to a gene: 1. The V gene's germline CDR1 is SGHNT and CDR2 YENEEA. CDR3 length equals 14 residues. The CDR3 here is CASSLGDSYNEQFF. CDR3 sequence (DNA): TGTGCCAGCAGCTTAGGGGACAGTTACAATGAGCAGTTCTTC.

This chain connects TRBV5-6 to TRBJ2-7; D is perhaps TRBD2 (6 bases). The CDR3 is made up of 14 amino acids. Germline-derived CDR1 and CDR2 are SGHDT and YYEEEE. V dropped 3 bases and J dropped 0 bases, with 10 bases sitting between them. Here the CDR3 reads CASSWDFDSYEQYF. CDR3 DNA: TGTGCCAGCAGCTGGGACTTTGACTCCTACGAGCAGTACTTC.

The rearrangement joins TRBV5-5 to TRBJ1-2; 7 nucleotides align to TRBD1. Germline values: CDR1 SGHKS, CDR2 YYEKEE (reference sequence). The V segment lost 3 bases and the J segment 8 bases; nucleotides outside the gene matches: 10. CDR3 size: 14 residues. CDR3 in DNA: TGTGCCAGCAGCTGGAGGGGGCCCCTGGACGGCTACACCTTC. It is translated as CASSWRGPLDGYTF. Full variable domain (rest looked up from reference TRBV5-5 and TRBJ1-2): DAGVTQSPTHLIKTRGQQVTLRCSPISGHKSVSWYQQVLGQGPQFIFQYYEKEERGRGNFPDRFSARQFPNYSSELNVNALLLGDSALYLCASSWRGPLDGYTFGSGTRLTVV.

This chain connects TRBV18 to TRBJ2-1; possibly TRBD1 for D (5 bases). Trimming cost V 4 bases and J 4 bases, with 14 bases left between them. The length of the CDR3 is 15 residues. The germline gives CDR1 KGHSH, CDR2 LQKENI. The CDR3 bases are TGTGCCAGCTCACTAACGACAGCCCAGTACAATGAGCAGTTCTTC. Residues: CASSLTTAQYNEQFF.